What follows describes a single T cell receptor (beta chain). In its sample, this clonotype was seen a few times. Its cognate antigen has yet to be identified. Since a much larger clone is just one base distant, this may be a read error. Via the germline V gene, CDR1 is SGHDN and CDR2 FVKESK. From the cysteine up to the phenylalanine, the CDR3 has a length of 14 residues. Only CDR3 DNA remains: 42 bases, in frame from the first base. V sheds 7 bases and J sheds 2 bases, leaving 15 bases between their ends. These data originate in a study of read filtering for tumor transcriptome and immune sequencing (dated by TCRdb to 2019 to 2021). Study-wide context: The cohort consisted of roughly 18 male and over twelve female patients, with a mean age of roughly 66 years and an age range of roughly 45 to 85. Under revised international staging, roughly 8 patients fell into R-ISS I, some 15 into R-ISS II and roughly 7 into R-ISS III. Whole-transcriptome libraries were prepared with the TruSeq RNA Access Library Prep Kit after DNase treatment. Per sample, about 4 to 11 million TCR-region mapped reads were obtained with IR-seq, compared with only about 80 to 1,300 with RNA-seq. TCR repertoires obtained by targeted immune repertoire sequencing and by bulk whole-transcriptome sequencing performed on the same bone marrow samples were compared. As a main aim, a read-filtering strategy for immune repertoire data was addressed, with the specific question being whether clonotypes supported by a single read should be removed.

The Immunoverse kit was used to build TCR libraries from 400 ng RNA, with molecular barcoded adaptors covering alpha/delta and beta/gamma chains. The same RNA used for transcriptome sequencing was used for TCR library preparation. Sequencing of the TCR libraries was done on an Illumina HiSeq 4000 with 2 x 150 cycles. The paper's data handling went like this. TCR reads were aligned to human V, D, J and C references and assembled into CDR3 clonotypes with MiXCR, including quality filtering and error correction. The tcR package in R was used to analyze clonotype counts and gene usage diversity. Raw mapping reads were checked after the RNA-seq reads had been mapped by STAR aligner version 2.5.3a onto the human GRCh37 genome. IR-seq fastq files were randomly downsampled with Seqtk 1.3 to test the effect of sequencing depth on detected clonotypes. TCRdb passed the public sequencing reads through fastp at Q25 and MiXCR, retaining productive beta sequences. Every entry covers one CDR3 protein and lists the most common genes and DNA from its rows. The V and J calls, along with clone size, are taken from TCRdb and not from the paper's own processing. This sample lists roughly 35,000 distinct CDR3 sequences; roughly 13% were detected once. The top ten hold less than 45% of the sample.

Each patient had bone marrow sampled at the time of active disease. Ficoll-Hypaque density gradient centrifugation was used to isolate bone marrow mononuclear cells. To remove myeloma plasma cells, the cells were labeled with CD138 magnetic microbeads on a MACS separator, and CD138-negative cells were then collected by negative selection. Flow cytometry on an Attune NxT with CD138 antibodies was used to check the purity of the isolated cells. Total RNA was extracted with TRIzol reagent and quantified with a NanoDrop spectrophotometer. Paired RNA-seq and IR-seq were performed on the CD138-negative bone marrow sample of each patient. Summary of the overall study and its limitations: IR-seq captured clonotypes at much higher depth and more reliably than RNA-seq, and smaller IR-seq throughput sufficed to identify most shared clonotypes. Rather than purified T cells, the sorted CD138-negative fraction was a mixed bone marrow immune population. Single-read clonotypes made up roughly four fifths of clonotypes but only around 4% of total reads in IR-seq, compared with 65% to 75% of clonotypes and 35% to 55% of reads in RNA-seq. The correlation between IR-seq and RNA-seq shared clonotype proportions rose when single-read clonotypes were removed.

The chain is made from TRBV14 and TRBJ2-7; the D element could tentatively be TRBD1 or TRBD2, as 5 bases agree for each. The receptor comes from a donor aged 40 or over with multiple myeloma. Sequencing was performed on a population of CD138-negative cells sorted from bone marrow. According to the study, the label for this sample's cell subset or site signals: bone marrow mononuclear cells depleted of CD138+ plasma/myeloma cells by negative magnetic selection. The nucleotide sequence reads TGTGCCAGCAACCGGGGCCTCCCCCCCTACGAGCAGTACTTC. This encodes CASNRGLPPYEQYF.